Listed below are T cell receptor beta chains from one sample, sequenced in a study of T-cell reconstitution after alpha-beta-depleted transplantation in children. In TCRdb, the PCR reads were re-called with MiXCR into one record per CDR3 protein. The sample has approximately 500,000 distinct CDR3 sequences, roughly 10% seen once. The specimen comprised PBMCs, sampled before TCRalphabeta/CD19-depleted stem cell transplant. All receptors derive from a child aged 2 to 10 with inherited bone marrow failure, due to receive a stem cell transplant. Each CDR3 is given with its conserved first and last residue. The D gene is left open where the match is weak. Not all rows give a size; the values are once, few, many and, for expanded clones, a class.

d_call	v_call	j_call	clone_size	cdr3_aa	cdr3_nt
.	TRBV7-9	TRBJ2-5	many	CASSSGGRETQYF	TGTGCCAGCAGCTCTGGGGGGCGAGAGACCCAGTACTTC
TRBD2	TRBV19	TRBJ2-1	few	CASSIGGRGGGYNEQFF	TGTGCCAGTAGTATCGGAGGACGCGGGGGGGGGTACAATGAGCAGTTCTTC
.	TRBV27	TRBJ2-7	many	CASKRTDSYEQYF	TGTGCCAGCAAAAGAACAGATTCCTACGAGCAGTACTTC
.	TRBV5-5	TRBJ2-3	few	CASSLTGRVTDTQYF	TGTGCCAGCAGCTTGACGGGCAGGGTCACAGATACGCAGTATTTT
TRBD1	TRBV7-8	TRBJ2-3	few	CASSPTPGQGVDTQYF	TGTGCCAGCAGCCCAACCCCGGGACAGGGTGTAGATACGCAGTATTTT
TRBD1	TRBV6-2/TRBV6-3	TRBJ1-5	.	CASRYPRGQQGLTSNQPQHF	TGTGCCAGCAGATACCCCCGGGGACAGCAGGGATTGACGAGCAATCAGCCCCAGCATTTT
.	TRBV29-1	TRBJ1-4	many	CSVFTGSTNEKLFF	TGCAGCGTTTTCACAGGGAGTACTAATGAAAAACTGTTTTTT
.	TRBV15	TRBJ1-6	many	CATSRDQLSPLHF	TGTGCCACCAGCAGAGATCAATTATCACCCCTCCACTTT
.	TRBV7-9	TRBJ1-5	many	CASSLSAEPAQHF	TGTGCCAGCAGCTTAAGTGCAGAGCCAGCCCAGCATTTT
TRBD2	TRBV27	TRBJ2-3	many	CASSKTSGVTTDTQYF	TGTGCCAGCAGTAAAACTAGCGGAGTTACCACAGATACGCAGTATTTT
.	TRBV20-1	TRBJ2-2	few	CSASNVGNTGELFF	TGCAGTGCTAGTAACGTGGGGAACACCGGGGAGCTGTTTTTT
.	TRBV10-2	TRBJ2-3	many	CASSESIGGPTDTQYF	TGCGCCAGCAGTGAGTCGATAGGCGGGCCCACAGATACGCAGTATTTT
.	TRBV5-1	TRBJ2-1	many	CASSLGGRVEQFF	TGCGCCAGCAGCTTGGGGGGCCGGGTTGAGCAGTTCTTC
.	TRBV6-4	TRBJ2-3	many	CASRAGTSTDTQYF	TGTGCCAGCAGAGCCGGGACTAGCACAGATACGCAGTATTTT
TRBD2	TRBV6-5	TRBJ2-3	.	CASTSHSGRPRGDTQYF	TGTGCCAGCACCTCCCATAGCGGGAGGCCTAGGGGGGATACGCAGTATTTT
.	TRBV5-1	TRBJ2-7	many	CASSLAGKTYEQYF	TGCGCCAGCAGCTTGGCGGGCAAAACCTACGAGCAGTACTTC
.	TRBV7-6	TRBJ2-7	few	CASSPNRGGGNYEQYF	TGTGCCAGCAGCCCCAACAGGGGAGGGGGAAATTACGAGCAGTACTTC
.	TRBV7-9	TRBJ1-1	many	CASSVQGPPEAFF	TGTGCCAGCAGCGTGCAGGGCCCCCCTGAAGCTTTCTTT
.	TRBV15	TRBJ1-3	.	CATSTSRQAISGNTIYF	TGTGCCACCAGCACCTCTCGACAGGCGATCTCTGGAAACACCATATATTTT
TRBD2	TRBV7-6	TRBJ2-3	many	CASSQAGATNTQYF	TGTGCCAGCAGCCAAGCGGGAGCCACAAATACGCAGTATTTT
.	TRBV29-1	TRBJ1-1	many	CSVLGEAFF	TGCAGCGTTCTAGGGGAAGCTTTCTTT
TRBD2	TRBV7-6	TRBJ2-6	many	CASSSPRSGAGLSGANVLTF	TGTGCCAGCAGCTCTCCCAGGTCAGGAGCGGGGCTCTCTGGGGCCAACGTCCTGACTTTC
.	TRBV21-1	TRBJ2-2	many	CASSNLAGGMAGELFF	TGTGCCAGCAGCAACCTGGCGGGAGGGATGGCCGGGGAGCTGTTTTTT
TRBD1	TRBV5-1	TRBJ2-7	many	CASSTPTGEIPYEQYF	TGCGCCAGCAGCACCCCGACAGGGGAGATCCCCTACGAGCAGTACTTC
TRBD2	TRBV24-1	TRBJ2-1	few	CATSRGEGLIPPYNEQFF	TGTGCCACCAGTCGCGGGGAGGGCCTAATACCCCCTTACAATGAGCAGTTCTTC
TRBD2	TRBV18	TRBJ2-2	few	CASSGRRTSGSNTGELFF	TGTGCCAGCTCCGGAAGACGGACTAGCGGGAGTAATACCGGGGAGCTGTTTTTT
.	TRBV7-6	TRBJ2-2	many	CASSVAIPGELFF	TGTGCCAGCAGTGTTGCAATCCCCGGGGAGCTGTTTTTT
.	TRBV25-1	TRBJ2-7	.	CASRRSGTAYEQYF	TGTGCCAGCAGACGCTCCGGGACGGCCTACGAGCAGTACTTC
TRBD1	TRBV20-1	TRBJ1-5	.	CSARQGAGNQPQHF	TGCAGTGCTAGACAGGGGGCTGGCAATCAGCCCCAGCATTTT
.	TRBV27	TRBJ1-5	many	CASRALPRGNQPQHF	TGTGCCAGCCGGGCTCTGCCCCGGGGGAATCAGCCCCAGCATTTT
TRBD2	TRBV6-1	TRBJ2-1	.	CASSRGYLAGGGDNEQFF	TGTGCCAGCAGCAGGGGGTACCTAGCGGGAGGAGGCGACAATGAGCAGTTCTTC
.	TRBV28	TRBJ2-5	few	CASSFMVGVGVGETQYF	TGTGCCAGCAGTTTCATGGTCGGCGTAGGGGTTGGAGAGACCCAGTACTTC
TRBD2	TRBV20-1	TRBJ2-1	.	CSAHASGRAFPEQFF	TGCAGTGCCCACGCTAGCGGGAGGGCCTTCCCCGAGCAGTTCTTC
.	TRBV20-1	TRBJ1-1	many	CSAPDPRNTEAFF	TGCAGTGCTCCTGACCCGAGGAACACTGAAGCTTTCTTT
TRBD2	TRBV20-1	TRBJ2-5	.	CSARGAGGNLGETQYF	TGCAGTGCTAGGGGAGCGGGAGGGAATTTGGGAGAGACCCAGTACTTC
TRBD2	TRBV4-2	TRBJ2-1	many	CASSLLAGDGNEQFF	TGTGCCAGCAGCCTTTTAGCGGGAGATGGGAATGAGCAGTTCTTC
.	TRBV10-3	TRBJ1-4	many	CAISESREKNEKLFF	TGTGCCATCAGTGAGTCGAGGGAGAAGAATGAAAAACTGTTTTTT
TRBD2	TRBV7-6	TRBJ2-7	many	CASSLTSGLAGGSYEQYF	TGTGCCAGCAGCTTAACCTCTGGACTAGCGGGAGGATCCTACGAGCAGTACTTC
.	TRBV7-8	TRBJ2-1	few	CASSLMESYTYNEQFF	TGTGCCAGCAGCTTAATGGAGAGCTACACCTACAATGAGCAGTTCTTC
.	TRBV12-3/TRBV12-4	TRBJ1-1	few	CASSLEAPRAFF	TGTGCCAGCAGTTTAGAGGCCCCTCGGGCTTTCTTT
TRBD2	TRBV20-1	TRBJ2-2	many	CSATLLAGKSGTGELFF	TGCAGTGCTACCCTCCTAGCGGGGAAGTCGGGCACCGGGGAGCTGTTTTTT
.	TRBV12-3/TRBV12-4	TRBJ2-1	.	CASGPFGDEQSF	TGTGCCAGCGGCCCTTTTGGGGATGAGCAGTCCTTC
TRBD2	TRBV7-9	TRBJ2-7	few	CASSWTSRSYEQYF	TGTGCCAGCAGCTGGACTAGCCGATCCTACGAGCAGTACTTC
.	TRBV11-2	TRBJ2-2	many	CASSLRSGATGELFF	TGTGCCAGCAGCTTAAGGTCTGGGGCCACCGGGGAGCTGTTTTTT
.	TRBV28	TRBJ1-4	many	CASSFFALRPDRNNEKLFF	TGTGCCAGCAGTTTTTTTGCGTTGCGCCCTGACAGGAATAATGAAAAACTGTTTTTT